This T cell receptor beta chain was sequenced during a study of CD8+ T cells in alopecia areata. About the study: A 6-month period off drug followed tofacitinib, which lasted 6 to 18 months. Study-wide results and limits: With patients, TCR sharing proved less clear than in mice, a difference possibly related to HLA.

This CDR3 contains 14 residues. After removal of 4 bases from V and 6 bases from J, the junction contained 7 bases not matched to a gene. Germline-derived CDR1 and CDR2 are MNHEY and SMNVEV (reference sequence). After isolation, RNA underwent reverse transcription to generate cDNA as the sequencing template. This table comes from immunoSEQ multiplex PCR, and its TCRdb copy is limited to in-frame clones, with some not included. Among over 200,000 clones listed, 57% were seen once. Note on this clone: Its antigen is unidentified.

The genes are TRBV27 and TRBJ2-7; 9 bases match TRBD1. This clonotype was sampled from a human donor with alopecia areata. The sequenced sample was CD4+ T cells sorted from blood, obtained at week 0. In nucleotides, the CDR3 is TGTGCCAGCAGTTCCCCGGGACAGGGAGGCGAGCAGTACTTC. It translates to CASSSPGQGGEQYF.